Listed below are T cell receptor beta chains from one sample, sequenced in a study of tumor and adjacent non-tumor tissue in lung cancer. From the multiplex PCR reads, TCRdb called clonotypes with MiXCR, one entry per CDR3 protein. The data hold around 99,000 distinct CDR3 sequences, with roughly 80% observed a single time. Sequenced: lung tumor tissue. These receptors all come from a woman aged 55 to 70 with non-small cell lung cancer. The CDR3 runs from the conserved cysteine through the conserved F or W. The D gene is left open where the match is weak. Some rows have no size entry. The others give once, few or many, or a class for an expanded clone.

V	D	size	J	DNA	CDR3
TRBV7-2	.	few	TRBJ1-2	TGTGCCAGCAGCTTACAGGAAGGCTATGGCTACACCTTC	CASSLQEGYGYTF
TRBV4-1	TRBD1	.	TRBJ1-2	TGCGCCAGCAGCCAAGAGCAGTCAGGGAACAGGGGCTACACCTTT	CASSQEQSGNRGYTF
TRBV11-2	.	.	TRBJ1-1	TGTGCCATCAGCTTAAATACAGGGATCACTGAAGCTTTTTTT	CAISLNTGITEAFF
TRBV11-2	.	medium-sized	TRBJ2-2	TGTGCCAGCAGCACAGGGGGGGAGCTGTTTTTT	CASSTGGELFF
TRBV4-3	.	.	TRBJ2-1	TGCGCCAGCAGCCCAGACGCGACTAGTGGGGGTCTTGATGAGCAGTTCTTC	CASSPDATSGGLDEQFF
TRBV11-2	.	.	TRBJ1-2	TGTGCCAGCAGCTTACTCCTCGTGACAGCCAACTATGACTACACCTTC	CASSLLLVTANYDYTF
TRBV28	.	.	TRBJ1-2	TGTACCAACATGGAGAATGTCGGGGTTGGCTACACCTTC	CTNMENVGVGYTF
TRBV5-1	TRBD2	.	TRBJ2-7	TGCGCCAGAAGCCCTAGCGGGAGCGAGAACGAGCAGTACTTC	CARSPSGSENEQYF
TRBV4-3	.	.	TRBJ2-7	TGCGCCAGTAGCCAACCTCCCCACGGGGCGGGGGCGGTTGAGCAGTACTTC	CASSQPPHGAGAVEQYF
TRBV11-1	.	.	TRBJ2-1	TGTACCAGCAGCTCTCCCACCGGGAACTTAGACAATGAGCAGTTCTTC	CTSSSPTGNLDNEQFF
TRBV7-9	TRBD1	.	TRBJ1-1	TGTGCCATCAGTGCAGGGGGGAGTCCTTTCTTT	CAISAGGSPFF
TRBV11-2	TRBD2	.	TRBJ2-1	TGTGCCAGCGGCTTAGAGTTGACTAGCGGGGGCCATAATGAGCACTTCTTC	CASGLELTSGGHNEHFF
TRBV11-1	.	.	TRBJ1-1	TGTGCCAGTAGCTCCGATCCGGGCCGCGTAACTGAAGCTTCCTTT	CASSSDPGRVTEASF
TRBV11-3	.	.	TRBJ2-3	TGTGCCAACAGCCGCGCTGGGCAGGGAGGTCATACGCAGTATTTT	CANSRAGQGGHTQYF
TRBV11-2	.	.	TRBJ2-3	TGTGCCAGCAGCTTCGGCATCGATAGCACAGATACGCGGTATTTT	CASSFGIDSTDTRYF
TRBV20-1	TRBD1	many	TRBJ2-3	TGCAGTGCTCCGGGACAGCCCGTGGCAGATACGCAGTATTTT	CSAPGQPVADTQYF
TRBV28	TRBD2	once	TRBJ2-1	TGTGCCAGTAGTCCCCGCGGGACTAGCGAGAGCGATGAGCAGTTCTTC	CASSPRGTSESDEQFF
TRBV29-1	TRBD1	once	TRBJ2-3	TGCAGAGTTGAAAAACGGGACAGGGGCTCAGATACGCAGTATTTT	CRVEKRDRGSDTQYF
TRBV20-1	.	.	TRBJ1-1	TGCAGTGCTACCCTAGTCCCGGACGACACTGAAGCTTTCTTC	CSATLVPDDTEAFF
TRBV20-1	.	.	TRBJ2-3	TGCAGTGCTTGGGAAGGGCTTAGCACAGATACGCAGTATTTT	CSAWEGLSTDTQYF
TRBV20-1	.	.	TRBJ2-3	TGCAATGCTAGAGAAGGAGCTACGCAGTATTTT	CNAREGATQYF
TRBV11-1	.	.	TRBJ2-3	TGTGCCAGCAGCCTACTAGTGAAAGATACGCAGTATTTT	CASSLLVKDTQYF
TRBV7-9	TRBD1	.	TRBJ1-1	TGTGCCGGCAGCTTAGCGCTACAGGGGCGGGAGGCTTTCTTT	CAGSLALQGREAFF
TRBV28	.	few	TRBJ2-5	TGTGCCAGCTTAAGGCCGGGGGCGCGTAAAGAGACCCAGTACTTC	CASLRPGARKETQYF
TRBV6-5	.	.	TRBJ1-6	TGTGAAAGCAGTTACGATCGGGATTCACCCCTCCACTTT	CESSYDRDSPLHF
TRBV20-1	TRBD1	.	TRBJ1-6	TGCACTGCTAGAGATCCCAGACAGGGTGATTCACACCTCCACTTC	CTARDPRQGDSHLHF
TRBV20-1	.	.	TRBJ2-7	TGCAGTGCTAGAGTTTCAGTGAGCTCCTACGAACAGTACTTC	CSARVSVSSYEQYF
TRBV20-1	.	.	TRBJ1-1	TGCAGTGCTAGAGATCCGGCCCAGGGTTTAGAGGCTTTCTTT	CSARDPAQGLEAFF
TRBV20-1	.	many	TRBJ2-2	TGCAGTGCTAGTCGTGCGGACACCGGGGAGCTGTTTTTT	CSASRADTGELFF
TRBV7-3	.	.	TRBJ1-2	TGTGCCAGCAGCTTAATGGCGGGAGATGGCTACACCTTC	CASSLMAGDGYTF
TRBV29-1	.	.	TRBJ2-3	TGCAGCGTTGGGCATGGGGGAGATACGCAGTATTTT	CSVGHGGDTQYF
TRBV6-2/TRBV6-3	.	.	TRBJ1-1	TGTGCCAGCAGTCATGGCCGGGGCGGCACTGACACTTTCTTT	CASSHGRGGTDTFF
TRBV5-4	.	many	TRBJ2-1	TGTGCCAGCAGCCGGAGGGCAGAGGACAATGAGCAGTTCTTC	CASSRRAEDNEQFF
TRBV24-1	.	few	TRBJ2-2	TGTGCCACCAGCGTTAGACAAAACACCGGGGAGCTGTTTTTT	CATSVRQNTGELFF
TRBV11-3	.	.	TRBJ2-3	TGTGCTAGCAGAAAGAGCCTAGGTGGTACGCAGTATTTT	CASRKSLGGTQYF
TRBV11-1	.	.	TRBJ1-1	TGTCCCAGCAGCTTACTGACAGACACTGAAGCTTTCTTT	CPSSLLTDTEAFF
TRBV28	.	.	TRBJ2-5	TGTGCCAGCAGTCTCGCTTCAATGGGAGAGACCCAATACTTC	CASSLASMGETQYF
TRBV11-3	.	.	TRBJ2-1	TGTGCCAGCAGCTTTGAGTTGACGAACGGGAGCCACAATGAGCATTTCTTC	CASSFELTNGSHNEHFF
TRBV28	.	.	TRBJ1-5	TGTGCCCATACCAGGTCGGGGGGAAGCCAGCCCCAGCATTTT	CAHTRSGGSQPQHF
TRBV11-2	.	few	TRBJ2-3	TGTGCCAGCAGCCCCAACAGCGTAGTCAACACAGATACGCAGTATTTT	CASSPNSVVNTDTQYF
TRBV6-5	TRBD1	.	TRBJ1-2	TGTACCAGCAGCCGACAGGGGACGGGGAACTATGGCTACACCTTC	CTSSRQGTGNYGYTF
TRBV19	.	.	TRBJ1-1	TGTGCCAGTAGTATAGCAGGGGTGAAGACTGAAGCTTTCTTT	CASSIAGVKTEAFF
TRBV12-3/TRBV12-4	.	many	TRBJ2-3	TGTGCCAGCAGTTTATGGGGGAGTAGCACAGATACGCAGTATTTT	CASSLWGSSTDTQYF
TRBV29-1	.	many	TRBJ1-2	TGCAGCGTTGTTGGAGGGCTTGGCTACACCTTC	CSVVGGLGYTF
TRBV10-1	.	.	TRBJ1-1	TGCGCCATCTACCCTGGGACATGGGGCCTGACTGATGCTTTCTTT	CAIYPGTWGLTDAFF
TRBV20-1	TRBD1	many	TRBJ1-2	TGCAGTGCTAGATGGACAGGGGACGGCTACACCTTC	CSARWTGDGYTF
TRBV12-3/TRBV12-4	.	.	TRBJ2-6	TGTGTCAGTTCCCTCTCGGGGACCAACGTCCTGACTTTC	CVSSLSGTNVLTF
TRBV4-3	TRBD2	.	TRBJ2-1	TGCACAAGCAGCCAAGATCTCCGGGGGGAAGTCTTC	CTSSQDLRGEVF
TRBV20-1	.	.	TRBJ2-7	TGTAGTGCTAGAGCCGGGGGTAACTCCTACAAGCAGTACTTC	CSARAGGNSYKQYF
TRBV4-3	TRBD2	once	TRBJ2-1	TGCGCCAGCAGCCAAGGACTAGCGGGACCTAAGTCCAATGAGCAGCTCTTC	CASSQGLAGPKSNEQLF
TRBV4-1	.	.	TRBJ2-7	TGCGCCAGCAGCCAAGACCACAGGGCTCACTACGAGCAGTACTTT	CASSQDHRAHYEQYF
TRBV20-1	TRBD1	.	TRBJ1-1	TGCAGTTGTAGAGTGGTTCGGGACAGGAAGACTAATGTGATGAACACTGAAGCTTTCTTT	CSCRVVRDRKTNVMNTEAFF
TRBV20-1	TRBD1	.	TRBJ2-3	TGCAGTGCTCGCCGGGTCAGGGGGTCGGATACGCAGTATTTT	CSARRVRGSDTQYF